This T cell receptor (beta chain) was identified during a study of T cell responses to AZD1222 COVID-19 vaccine. A word on this clone: The antigen is undetermined.

With V trimmed by 1 base and J by 4 bases, 18 bases remained unmatched. CDR1 SGHRS and CDR2 YFSETQ come from the germline V gene. The CDR3 has 19 residues. Overall study results and limits: A mostly white British donor set with more females was recruited, and clonal diversity was possibly underestimated.

Here immunoSEQ multiplex PCR was the method, and the copy in TCRdb shows in-frame clones only, minus some. The table has about 120,000 clones, about 92% seen once; the top ten hold about 3%. This chain uses TRBV5-1 with TRBJ2-7; 9 nucleotides match TRBD2. The sequences come from peripheral blood, collected on day 0 of AZD1222 vaccination. This receptor was taken from an adult in good health. The CDR3 DNA reads TGCGCCAGCAGCTTGCTATCTCAGGGGGGAGCGGGAGGATCGTACGAGCAGTACTTC. This encodes CASSLLSQGGAGGSYEQYF.